Shown below are 5 T cell receptor beta chains from a single sample sequenced in a study of CD8 T cells in Susac syndrome. With random hexamers, reverse transcription was performed on about 0.5 to 1 ug of RNA. TCRdb re-derived calls from the immunoSEQ multiplex PCR reads in MiXCR, one entry per CDR3 protein. The repertoire has roughly 220,000 distinct CDR3 sequences, 85% to 95% of them found once; the top ten carry about 0.14%. The sample comprised CD4+ T cells from PBMCs. These receptors all come from a human donor with Susac syndrome.

V and J are TRBV12-3 or TRBV12-4 and TRBJ2-5, with 8 bases identical to TRBD2. The CDR3 totals 14 residues. The junction had 4 bases not matched to a gene; V was cut back by 6 bases and J by 1 base. The chain's CDR3 is CASRFTSGQETQYF. Here the CDR3 DNA reads TGTGCCAGCAGATTTACTAGCGGCCAAGAGACCCAGTACTTC.

The CDR3 spells CASSSGTRGHEQYF. The DNA of the CDR3 is TGTGCCAGCAGCTCCGGGACGAGGGGACACGAGCAGTACTTC. This rearrangement joins TRBV11-1 to TRBJ2-7, with D perhaps matching TRBD1 or TRBD2 (5 bases each). V was shortened by 4 bases and J by 5 bases, with 15 bases between the two germline ends. In germline, CDR1 is SGHAT, CDR2 FQDESV (reference sequence). The CDR3 consists of 14 residues. Variable domain in full (rest from reference TRBV11-1 and TRBJ2-7): EAEVAQSPRYKITEKSQAVAFWCDPISGHATLYWYRQILGQGPELLVQFQDESVVDDSQLPKDRFSAERLKGVDSTLKIQPAELGDSAMYLCASSSGTRGHEQYFGPGTRLTVT.

J is TRBJ1-1 and V is TRBV7-3; 9 bases line up with TRBD1. The germline V gene encodes CDR1 SGHTA and CDR2 FQGTGA. The V segment lost 4 bases and the J segment 3 bases; nucleotides outside the gene matches: 3. The CDR3 has 14 amino acids. CDR3 region: CASSSQGAHTEAFF. The CDR3 DNA reads as TGTGCCAGCAGCTCACAGGGGGCGCACACTGAAGCTTTCTTT. The variable domain in full, with the rest retrieved from reference TRBV7-3 and TRBJ1-1, is GAGVSQTPSNKVTEKGKYVELRCDPISGHTALYWYRQSLGQGPEFLIYFQGTGAADDSGLPNDRFFAVRPEGSVSTLKIQRTERGDSAVYLCASSSQGAHTEAFFGQGTRLTVV.

V usage is TRBV20-1 and J usage is TRBJ1-6; TRBD1 is a possible D gene (5 bases). Per the germline V gene, CDR1 is DFQATT and CDR2 is SNEGSKA (reference sequence). The V end was cut by 6 bases, the J end by 9 bases, with 18 bases between. The CDR3 length is 14 residues. In DNA form, the CDR3 reads TGCAGTGCCAATCCGGACAACCGGGGTTCACCCCTCCACTTT. It translates to CSANPDNRGSPLHF.

This chain joins TRBV4-1 and TRBJ1-2; TRBD1 aligns across 7 bases. Germline trimming cut 1 base from V and 5 bases from J; bases unmatched to any gene: 7. This CDR3 spans 15 amino acids. CDR1 and CDR2 from the germline V gene are MGHRA and YSYEKL. CDR3 loop: CASSQAPQGMYGYTF. DNA for the CDR3: TGCGCCAGCAGCCAAGCCCCACAGGGGATGTATGGCTACACCTTC.